A selection of T cell receptor beta chains follows, all from one sample in a study of shared clonotypes between healthy human individuals. Sequencing was performed with immunoSEQ multiplex PCR; in TCRdb, only in-frame clones are kept and a portion is missing. This table holds roughly 2,300,000 clones, under 95% found once. Input material: naive CD4+ T cells from PBMCs. These receptors were obtained from a young man in good health. Some clones in this sample may be carry-over from other donors' samples. Each CDR3 is given with its conserved first and last residue. A D gene is named only where the DNA matches it firmly. Clone size appears in some rows only: once, few, many, or a class for an expanded clone.

TRBJ1-1 NA TRBV7-9 NA TGTGCCAGCAGGGAGGTTCGGGTGAACACTGAAGCTTTCTTT CASREVRVNTEAFF
TRBJ2-7 NA TRBV11-1 TRBD1 TGTGCCAGCAGCTTAGAGAAGGGACAGATAGCCTACGAGCAGTACTTC CASSLEKGQIAYEQYF
TRBJ1-1 NA TRBV16 NA TGTGCCAGCAGCCAATCCAGGAACACTGAAGCTTTCTTT CASSQSRNTEAFF
TRBJ1-2 NA TRBV29-1 NA TGCAGCGTTGCGGACCTCGTGAGGGGATCTTTTAACTATGGCTACACCTTC CSVADLVRGSFNYGYTF
TRBJ1-1 NA TRBV10-3 TRBD1 TGTGCCATCAGGTCCGGGACAGTGCCCGACACTGAAGCTTTCTTT CAIRSGTVPDTEAFF
TRBJ2-7 once TRBV28 TRBD1 TGTGCCAGCAGTACCGGGACAGGGGGCCGGGAGCAGTACTTC CASSTGTGGREQYF
TRBJ2-5 NA TRBV5-1 NA TGCGCCAGCAGCTCGAAAGAGACCCAGTACTTC CASSSKETQYF
TRBJ2-5 NA TRBV15 NA TGTGCCACCAGCAGAGATGGGTATCCGGACGAGACCCAGTACTTC CATSRDGYPDETQYF
TRBJ1-1 once TRBV28 NA TGTGCCAGCGAAACCTGGGGGGGTAGAGGGCTGAACACTGAAGCTTTCTTT CASETWGGRGLNTEAFF
TRBJ2-1 NA TRBV5-1 NA TGCGCCAGCAGCCCCCTTGGTGGGAAGCGTGAGCAGTTCTTC CASSPLGGKREQFF
TRBJ2-5 NA TRBV7-2 NA TGTGCCAGCAGCTTGGGTCGAGAGCTGGGGGAGACCCAGTACTTC CASSLGRELGETQYF
TRBJ2-7 NA TRBV11-2 NA TGTGCCAGCAGCAAACTGGACGGTAGTTCCTACGAGCAGTACTTC CASSKLDGSSYEQYF
TRBJ2-7 NA TRBV4-3 NA TGCGCCAGCAGCCAATTGGGGACGGGAACCTACGAGCAGTACTTC CASSQLGTGTYEQYF
TRBJ2-5 NA TRBV11-2 NA TGTGCCAGCAGCCGGGGGGGGACAGTCCAAGAGACCCAGTACTTC CASSRGGTVQETQYF
TRBJ1-1 few TRBV7-9 NA TGTGCCAGCAGCCCTGAAGCTTTCTTT CASSPEAFF
TRBJ1-5 NA TRBV2 NA TGTGCCAGCAGTCACCAGGGTTTGTATCAGCCCCAGCATTTT CASSHQGLYQPQHF
TRBJ1-4 NA TRBV5-1 TRBD1 TGCGCCAGCCGGACAGGGGTGAGTGAAAAACTGTTTTTT CASRTGVSEKLFF
TRBJ2-7 NA TRBV4-1 NA TGCGCCAGCAGCCCCCAGGTCGGCTACGAGCAGTACTTC CASSPQVGYEQYF
TRBJ2-3 NA TRBV5-1 NA TGCGCCAGCAGCTTGGCCAGTATCGGACAGACAGATACGCAGTATTTT CASSLASIGQTDTQYF
TRBJ2-3 NA TRBV7-3 TRBD2 TGTGCCAGCAGCTTATTCTCCCAGTCTAGCGGGAGTACGCAGTATTTT CASSLFSQSSGSTQYF
TRBJ2-2 NA TRBV30 NA TGTGCCTGGAGTGTACATAGAATAAACACCGGGGAGCTGTTTTTT CAWSVHRINTGELFF
TRBJ2-3 NA TRBV7-3 NA TGTGCCAGCAGCTGGGGCCCCCGGGGAGATACGCAGTATTTT CASSWGPRGDTQYF
TRBJ2-3 NA TRBV5-4 TRBD2 TGTGCCAGCAGCTTTATAGCGGGAGGGCCTACAGATACGCAGTATTTT CASSFIAGGPTDTQYF
TRBJ1-5 NA TRBV19 NA TGTGCCAGTAGTATTACCAGGGGCAATCAGCCCCAGCATTTT CASSITRGNQPQHF